The clone carrying this T cell receptor beta chain was found many times. What it binds is unknown. Within the library, unique molecular identifiers were attached to each individual cDNA molecule. TCRdb reprocessed the RACE reads via MiXCR and lists one record per CDR3 protein. The sample shows around 85,000 distinct CDR3 sequences, 13% of them seen only once. This sample stems from a study of human T cells and chemical hapten exposure. Study observations and caveats: Given that the donors had alopecia, their immune response may differ from that seen in healthy people. Patch test score showed a positive correlation with PT1 expanded TCR counts.

As to time point: patch test 3, about 24 weeks after DPC sensitization. The sample's treatment: therapeutic diphenylcyclopropenone sensitization with weekly scalp DPC. Sequencing was performed on whole blood, taken in connection with sensitization to the hapten diphenylcyclopropenone (DPC). The sequence was obtained from a woman aged 50 to 65 with alopecia areata. Some clones in this sample may be carry-over from other donors' samples.

The CDR3, as DNA: TGTGCCAGCACCGTCCGGGACAGGGGCACAGATACGCAGTATTTT. It encodes CASTVRDRGTDTQYF. The rearrangement joins TRBV7-9 to TRBJ2-3; 9 bases align to TRBD1. The trim removed 7 bases at V and 1 base at J, leaving 6 bases unmatched. The CDR3 extends over 15 amino acids. The V gene's germline CDR1 is SEHNR and CDR2 FQNEAQ (reference sequence).